A single sample is the source of the 18 T cell receptor beta chains below, sequenced in a study of blood T cell repertoires in COVID-19. Produced via immunoSEQ multiplex PCR; TCRdb's table is partial and in-frame only. The table records 90,000 to 150,000 clones, around three quarters of them present only once. Specimen: peripheral blood. The receptor source for this set is a woman aged 80 or over with acute or convalescent COVID-19.

The chain employs TRBV5-5 and TRBJ1-1; TRBD1 matches 8 bases. CDR3 length: 14 residues. CDR1 is SGHKS, CDR2 YYEKEE, per germline (reference sequence). V trimming: 4 bases; J trimming: 9 bases; junction bases outside the gene matches: 11. The CDR3 DNA sequence: TGTGCCAGCAGCACCTTGGACAGGGAGAACCAAGCTTTCTTT. Amino acid sequence: CASSTLDRENQAFF.

The table lists this clone with a count of one. The chain links TRBV7-2 to TRBJ1-1; D is unresolved. Per the germline V gene, CDR1 is SGHTA and CDR2 is FQGNSA. Trimming cost V 1 base and J 5 bases, with 14 bases left between them. CDR3 length: 15 residues. DNA of the CDR3: TGTGCCAGCAGCTTAGGTAGAGTGCTTATTACTGAAGCTTTCTTT. It codes for CASSLGRVLITEAFF. Variable domain in full (rest from reference TRBV7-2 and TRBJ1-1): GAGVSQSPSNKVTEKGKDVELRCDPISGHTALYWYRQSLGQGLEFLIYFQGNSAPDKSGLPSDRFSAERTGGSVSTLTIQRTQQEDSAVYLCASSLGRVLITEAFFGQGTRLTVV.

CDR3 protein: CASSWDRAYEQYF. CDR3 DNA: TGTGCCAGCAGCTGGGACAGGGCCTACGAGCAGTACTTC. This sequence joins TRBV11-2 and TRBJ2-7, with 9 bases identical to TRBD1. CDR3 length: 13 residues. The junction had 0 bases not matched to a gene; V was cut back by 4 bases and J by 2 bases. Germline CDR1 and CDR2: SGHAT and FQNNGV.

The V gene is TRBV7-9, the J gene TRBJ2-1; TRBD2 matches 8 bases. CDR3 size: 16 residues. J was trimmed by 6 bases and V by 4 bases; bases with no gene match: 11. Germline lookup yields CDR1 SEHNR and CDR2 FQNEAQ (reference sequence). The CDR3 DNA reads as TGTGCCAGCAGCTGGGGCGGCGGGAGGACCTCCAATGAGCAGTTCTTC. Its protein product is CASSWGGGRTSNEQFF.

The chain employs TRBV19 and TRBJ1-3, with 7 bases identical to TRBD1. The CDR3 is 16 amino acids. After removal of 5 bases from V and 0 bases from J, the junction contained 7 bases not matched to a gene. The germline gives CDR1 LNHDA, CDR2 SQIVND (reference sequence). CDR3 nucleotides: TGTGCCAGTAGTGCACTACAGGGGCCCTCTGGAAACACCATATATTTT. Translation gives CASSALQGPSGNTIYF.

This clone was counted a single time. V usage is TRBV30 and J usage is TRBJ1-6; D remains unclear. Germline V lookup: CDR1 GTSNPN, CDR2 SVGIG (reference sequence). This CDR3 region has 13 residues. The V and J ends lost 4 bases and 6 bases respectively, with 10 bases between them. CDR3 DNA sequence: TGTGCCTGGAACTACTTCGGTAATTCACCCCTCCACTTT. This codes for CAWNYFGNSPLHF.

This clone was found a few times. CDR3 sequence (DNA): TGTGCCAGCAGTTTTGGGACTACGAGCTCCTACGAGCAGTACTTC. This gives the protein CASSFGTTSSYEQYF. The rearrangement links TRBV27 to TRBJ2-7; TRBD2 aligns across 7 bases. The CDR3 is made up of 15 amino acids. Germline V gene data show CDR1 as MNHEY and CDR2 as SMNVEV (reference sequence). With V trimmed by 3 bases and J by 0 bases, 5 bases remained unmatched.

The chain recombines TRBV10-1 with TRBJ2-2; TRBD2 matches at 12 bases. In germline, CDR1 is WNHNN, CDR2 SYGVQD (reference sequence). Losses at the gene ends were 0 bases for V and 7 bases for J; bases not matched to a gene: 6. This CDR3 comprises 17 residues. DNA of the CDR3: TGCGCCAGCAGTGAGTCCCTAGCGGGAGGGCCCGGCGGGGAGCTGTTTTTT. Amino acids: CASSESLAGGPGGELFF.

The chain couples TRBV4-3 to TRBJ2-3; 10 positions match TRBD1. Germline CDR1 reads LGHNA; CDR2 reads YSLEER. With 0 bases clipped from V and 3 bases from J, the junction kept 3 bases outside the gene matches. The CDR3 sequence is 16 residues long. This CDR3 reads CASSQEGTGETDTQYF. In nucleotides, the CDR3 is TGCGCCAGCAGCCAAGAAGGGACAGGGGAGACAGATACGCAGTATTTT.

The chain has TRBV5-1 and TRBJ2-7; 9 bases align to TRBD1. Germline V gives CDR1 SGHRS, CDR2 YFSETQ. The CDR3 is 16 amino acids. Losses at the gene ends were 0 bases for V and 3 bases for J; bases not matched to a gene: 7. CDR3 bases: TGCGCCAGCAGCTTGGAGCCGGGACAGGGCTACTACGAGCAGTACTTC. Protein sequence: CASSLEPGQGYYEQYF.

In its sample, this clone was seen a few times. The gene calls are TRBV30 and TRBJ1-6, with a weak D call TRBD1 (6 bases). The CDR3 has 12 residues. Trimming left V 4 bases short and J 10 bases short, with 11 bases between. Germline lookup yields CDR1 GTSNPN and CDR2 SVGIG (reference sequence). CDR3 DNA sequence: TGTGCCTGGAACAGGGAAGAATCACCCCTCCACTTT. As protein: CAWNREESPLHF.

V gene TRBV29-1 combines with J gene TRBJ1-5, with 11 nucleotides matching TRBD1. Unmatched junction bases numbered 4, after V lost 6 bases and J lost 3 bases. CDR1 SQVTM and CDR2 ANQGSEA come from the germline V gene. This CDR3 has 14 amino acids. The CDR3 DNA sequence: TGCAGCGTGGGGACAGGGGGAACCAATCAGCCCCAGCATTTT. It is translated as CSVGTGGTNQPQHF.

This clone is a singleton in its sample. The J gene is TRBJ2-7, the V gene TRBV2; TRBD1 might be the D (6 bases). The germline V and J ends were trimmed by 3 bases and 7 bases, with 19 bases remaining between them. Looked up from germline, CDR1 is SNHLY and CDR2 is FYNNEI. The CDR3 totals 15 residues. The CDR3 is CASSEGPGDGWEQYF. The CDR3 DNA follows: TGTGCCAGCAGTGAGGGCCCAGGGGACGGTTGGGAGCAGTACTTC.

The V call is TRBV30, the J call TRBJ1-4; 9 positions agree with TRBD1. V lost 0 bases to trimming and J lost 10 bases; unmatched junction nucleotides: 6. CDR1 and CDR2 (germline): GTSNPN, SVGIG (reference sequence). This CDR3 is built from 14 residues. CDR3 in DNA: TGTGCCTGGAGTGTACAACAGGGGGCGGTAAAACTGTTTTTT. Protein sequence: CAWSVQQGAVKLFF.

The table lists this clone with a count of one. This CDR3 is CASSLGGENEKLFF. The CDR3 DNA sequence: TGTGCCAGCAGCTTAGGGGGCGAGAATGAAAAACTGTTTTTT. The chain uses TRBV7-9 and TRBJ1-4; a possible D gene is TRBD1 (5 bases). This CDR3 spans 14 amino acids. The V gene lost 1 base and the J gene lost 5 bases, with 8 bases spanning the gap. The germline V gene encodes CDR1 SEHNR and CDR2 FQNEAQ (reference sequence). Full variable domain (remainder filled in from reference TRBV7-9 and TRBJ1-4): DTGVSQNPRHKITKRGQNVTFRCDPISEHNRLYWYRQTLGQGPEFLTYFQNEAQLEKSRLLSDRFSAERPKGSFSTLEIQRTEQGDSAMYLCASSLGGENEKLFFGSGTQLSVL.

This clone appeared many times. The chain uses TRBV11-2 and TRBJ2-5, with a weak D call TRBD2 (6 bases). The CDR3 is 16 amino acids. CDR1 and CDR2 from the germline V gene are SGHAT and FQNNGV. V was cut by 3 bases and J by 4 bases, with 18 bases left in between. This chain's CDR3 is CASSLEGFLGGETQYF. The CDR3 DNA reads TGTGCCAGCAGCTTGGAGGGGTTCCTGGGGGGAGAGACCCAGTACTTC. Variable domain in full (rest from reference TRBV11-2 and TRBJ2-5): EAGVAQSPRYKIIEKRQSVAFWCNPISGHATLYWYQQILGQGPKLLIQFQNNGVVDDSQLPKDRFSAERLKGVDSTLKIQPAKLEDSAVYLCASSLEGFLGGETQYFGPGTRLLVL.

The chain recombines TRBV11-2 with TRBJ1-5, with no clear D. Trimming took off 2 bases at V and 8 bases at J, with 10 bases between the two ends. The CDR3 sequence is 13 residues long. CDR1 SGHAT and CDR2 FQNNGV come from the germline V gene. This CDR3 is CASSLLQTEPQHF. In DNA, the CDR3 is TGTGCCAGCAGCTTACTCCAAACGGAGCCCCAGCATTTT.

The rearrangement uses TRBV4-2 and TRBJ2-1, with 9 bases matching TRBD2. With V trimmed by 4 bases and J by 6 bases, 7 bases remained unmatched. Germline V gene sequence: CDR1 LGHNA, CDR2 YNFKEQ. The CDR3 spans 15 residues. The CDR3 DNA reads as TGTGCCAGCAGCCTGGCCGGGACTAGCCCCAATGAGCAGTTCTTC. Translation gives CASSLAGTSPNEQFF.